This T cell receptor (beta chain) was recovered during a study of T cells in Graves' hyperthyroidism and ophthalmopathy. It was uncontrolled infection, other autoimmune disease, pregnancy or lactation that excluded patients. This clonotype was observed many times. The germline V gene has CDR1 KGHSH and CDR2 LQKENI. CDR3 length equals 14 residues. The V gene lost 1 base and the J gene lost 2 bases, with 9 bases spanning the gap. Amplified TCR beta CDR3 regions came from RNA transcripts. HTBI primers were the set used in a first-round RT-PCR of the TCR CDR3. TCRdb processed the multiplex PCR reads anew with MiXCR; each CDR3 protein has one entry. Among 350,000 to 400,000 distinct CDR3 sequences, about a fifth were seen once, and the ten largest hold around 4%.

V is TRBV18 and J is TRBJ2-7, with D perhaps TRBD1 (5 bases). Sequenced material: blood. This TCR was recovered from a woman aged 18-29 years with Graves' hyperthyroidism. The CDR3 coding sequence is TGTGCCAGCTCACCACGTGCAGGGACCTACGAGCAGTACTTC. Translation gives CASSPRAGTYEQYF. The full variable domain, in which reference TRBV18 and TRBJ2-7 provide the parts outside the CDR3, is NAGVMQNPRHLVRRRGQEARLRCSPMKGHSHVYWYRQLPEEGLKFMVYLQKENIIDESGMPKERFSAEFPKEGPSILRIQQVVRGDSAAYFCASSPRAGTYEQYFGPGTRLTVT.